These 9 T cell receptor beta chains were all obtained from the same sample, sequenced in a study of blood T cell repertoires in COVID-19. Measured with immunoSEQ multiplex PCR; TCRdb has only the in-frame clones, and not every one. The sample yields some 180,000 clones, around nine tenths seen once. The source material was peripheral blood. The receptors stem from a woman at least 80 years old with COVID-19, enrolled during active disease.

This clone has ten or more counts. The rearrangement joins TRBV5-1 to TRBJ1-2; 9 positions match TRBD1. Losses at the gene ends were 2 bases for V and 8 bases for J; bases not matched to a gene: 7. The germline gives CDR1 SGHRS, CDR2 YFSETQ. The CDR3 contains 14 residues. For the CDR3, the DNA is TGCGCCAGCAGCTTCCCCGGGACAGGGCAAGGCTACACCTTC. Translation gives CASSFPGTGQGYTF.

As regards this clone: In the same sample, other DNA sequences code for this CDR3. The genes are TRBV6-5 and TRBJ2-3; a possible D gene is TRBD2 (5 bases). V lost 5 bases to trimming and J lost 1 base, with 13 bases between them. The CDR3 has 15 residues. Germline V CDR1 and CDR2: MNHEY, SVGAGI. CDR3 nucleotides: TGTGCCAGCAGTCTCCTAGGAGGAGGCACAGATACGCAGTATTTT. Protein sequence: CASSLLGGGTDTQYF.

The V and J genes are TRBV9 and TRBJ2-7; 8 bases are a match to TRBD2. The CDR3 sequence is 14 residues long. V shed 4 bases and J 2 bases; nucleotides not matched to a gene: 5. Germline values: CDR1 SGDLS, CDR2 YYNGEE. CDR3 residues: CASSIEAGAYEQYF. The CDR3, as DNA: TGTGCCAGCAGCATCGAAGCGGGAGCCTACGAGCAGTACTTC.

The chain recombines TRBV4-2 with TRBJ1-3, with D possibly being TRBD1 (6 bases). Germline lookup yields CDR1 LGHNA and CDR2 YNFKEQ. V gave up 0 bases and J gave up 0 bases, with 27 bases separating them. This CDR3 region has 22 residues. CDR3 sequence (DNA): TGTGCCAGCAGCCAAGAATTAAGTGGGACAAGGATATCCTCCCCCTCTGGAAACACCATATATTTT. It translates to CASSQELSGTRISSPSGNTIYF.

The sample holds one count of this clone. The chain is built from TRBV28 and TRBJ2-2; D is uncertain. CDR1 and CDR2 from the germline V gene are MDHEN and SYDVKM. This CDR3 comprises 14 residues. The V end lost 7 bases, the J end lost 4 bases, and 13 bases lay between the germline ends. CDR3 nucleotide sequence: TGTGCCAGCACACATCTAGTCGGCACCGGGGAGCTGTTTTTT. Translating it yields CASTHLVGTGELFF.

V and J are TRBV29-1 and TRBJ2-3, with TRBD1 identical over 7 bases. The CDR3 length is 13 residues. Germline CDR1 SQVTM, CDR2 ANQGSEA. Losses at the gene ends were 7 bases for V and 4 bases for J; bases not matched to a gene: 8. The CDR3 DNA follows: TGCAGCGCCAGACAGGGAGTTTCAGATACGCAGTATTTT. It specifies CSARQGVSDTQYF.

The chain employs TRBV7-9 and TRBJ2-3, with 8 bases fitting TRBD2. This CDR3 has 16 residues. V shed 4 bases, J shed 1 base, and the junction held 7 bases outside the gene matches. In germline, CDR1 is SEHNR, CDR2 FQNEAQ (reference sequence). DNA of the CDR3: TGTGCCAGCAGCTACCGCGGGGGGTACGGCACAGATACGCAGTATTTT. Translated: CASSYRGGYGTDTQYF.

This clone showed up just once. This rearrangement joins TRBV6-6 to TRBJ2-6; TRBD1 matches 8 bases. V shed 10 bases and J 0 bases; nucleotides not matched to a gene: 8. The CDR3 runs 16 residues. Germline values: CDR1 MNHNY, CDR2 SVGAGI (reference sequence). As DNA, the CDR3 is TGTGCCACCACGGTGACAGGGGTCTCTGGGGCCAACGTCCTGACTTTC. It codes for CATTVTGVSGANVLTF.

This chain connects TRBV5-6 to TRBJ2-2, with a possible D match to TRBD2 (6 bases). CDR1 is SGHDT, CDR2 YYEEEE, per germline. The CDR3 is 14 residues long. Deletions cut 5 bases from V and 2 bases from J, with 10 bases between. This CDR3 is CASRPGLNTGELFF. The CDR3 nucleotides are TGTGCCAGCAGACCGGGACTTAACACCGGGGAGCTGTTTTTT.